The text below deals with one T cell receptor beta chain. Trimming removed 0 bases from V and 2 bases from J, with 17 bases in between. From germline, CDR1 is GTSNPN and CDR2 SVGIG (reference sequence). This CDR3 spans 16 amino acids. This specimen comes from a study of control samples from healthy donors and cancer patients. Profiled with immunoSEQ multiplex PCR; TCRdb holds only in-frame clones, not every one. Here the sample spans approximately 110,000 clones, about nine tenths being singletons. Input material: blood. This sequence was found in a human donor in good health. The donor label of this sample is uncertain. The J gene is TRBJ2-7, the V gene TRBV30; D is perhaps TRBD1 (5 bases). CDR3 nucleotide sequence: TGTGCCTGGAGTGTAATAAACAGGAAAAAAACCTACGAGCAGTACTTC. Translation gives CAWSVINRKKTYEQYF.